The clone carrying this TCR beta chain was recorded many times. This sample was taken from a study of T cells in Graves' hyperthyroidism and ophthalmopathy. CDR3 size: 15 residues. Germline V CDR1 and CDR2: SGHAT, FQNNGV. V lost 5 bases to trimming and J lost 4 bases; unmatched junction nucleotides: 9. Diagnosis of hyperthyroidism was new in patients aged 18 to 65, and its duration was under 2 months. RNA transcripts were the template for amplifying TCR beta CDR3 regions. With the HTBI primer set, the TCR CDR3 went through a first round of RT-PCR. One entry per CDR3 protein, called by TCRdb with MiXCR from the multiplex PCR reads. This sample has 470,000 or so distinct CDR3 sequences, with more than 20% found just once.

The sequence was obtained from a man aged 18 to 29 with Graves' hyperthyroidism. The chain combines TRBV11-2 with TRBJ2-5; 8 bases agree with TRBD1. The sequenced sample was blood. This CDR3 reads CASSIRTGGLETQYF. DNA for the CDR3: TGTGCCAGCAGCATAAGAACAGGGGGATTAGAGACCCAGTACTTC.